Below, 27 T cell receptor beta chains from the same sample are listed, as sequenced in a study of tumor-infiltrating lymphocytes in oesophageal squamous cell carcinoma. One entry per CDR3 protein, called by TCRdb with MiXCR from the PCR reads. The table lists about 17,000 distinct CDR3 sequences, about 50% of them singletons. What was sequenced was esophageal tumor tissue. These receptors were taken from a male donor with esophageal squamous cell carcinoma.

This clonotype turned up a few times. This chain links TRBV7-9 with TRBJ2-1; a weak D match, TRBD2 (6 bases). In germline, CDR1 is SEHNR, CDR2 FQNEAQ (reference sequence). Trimming stripped 5 bases from V and 6 bases from J, with 20 bases between. This CDR3 contains 16 residues. The CDR3 is CASSVTPSVLGNEQFF. The CDR3 DNA reads as TGTGCCAGCAGCGTCACCCCTAGCGTGTTAGGCAATGAGCAGTTCTTC. Looking up the rest from reference TRBV7-9 and TRBJ2-1 gives the full variable domain: DTGVSQNPRHKITKRGQNVTFRCDPISEHNRLYWYRQTLGQGPEFLTYFQNEAQLEKSRLLSDRFSAERPKGSFSTLEIQRTEQGDSAMYLCASSVTPSVLGNEQFFGPGTRLTVL.

V is TRBV7-2 and J is TRBJ2-1; D is perhaps TRBD1 (5 bases). The CDR3 sequence is 15 residues long. CDR1 is SGHTA and CDR2 is FQGNSA in the germline V gene. Deletions cut 1 base from V and 5 bases from J, with 12 bases between. This CDR3 is CASSLGQGLNNEQFF. Here the CDR3 DNA reads TGTGCCAGCAGCTTAGGTCAGGGTCTGAACAATGAGCAGTTCTTC.

A remark on this clonotype: Here the CDR3 omits its conserved ending phenylalanine or tryptophan, so a read error is the likely source. No DNA is shown, since the ends of the CDR3 on it are uncertain; the CDR3 is the one TCRdb lists. The rearrangement joins TRBV27 to TRBJ2-5; the table's D call, TRBD1, has no DNA check behind it. Both ends counted, the CDR3 spans 17 residues. Germline lookup yields CDR1 MNHEY and CDR2 SMNVEV (reference sequence). CDR3: CASSPTDRGNSPLHFGN.

This clonotype was seen a handful of times. The chain uses TRBV6-5 and TRBJ2-4; 8 bases line up with TRBD2. The DNA matches TRBJ2-1 better at its end, which makes the J call doubtful. Germline CDR1 and CDR2: MNHEY and SVGAGI. The CDR3 spans 15 residues. The CDR3: CASSPHSAGDGEQFF. The CDR3 region has the DNA TGTGCCAGCAGTCCTCACTCAGCGGGAGATGGTGAGCAGTTCTTC.

This clonotype was observed many times. DNA of the CDR3: TGTGCCAGCAGTTTCTCGGATACTCTAATAAACTATGGCTACACCTTC. The encoded protein is CASSFSDTLINYGYTF. This rearrangement joins TRBV12-3 or TRBV12-4 to TRBJ1-2; no firm D call. The CDR3 is 16 residues long. Deletions cut 3 bases from V and 2 bases from J, with 16 bases between.

The V call is TRBV12-3 or TRBV12-4, the J call TRBJ2-3; D possibly corresponds to TRBD2 (7 bases). Trimming took 7 bases from V and 3 from J, leaving 17 bases between them. This CDR3 comprises 15 residues. The CDR3 region is CASKKGGSLTDTQYF. The CDR3 DNA reads TGTGCCAGCAAAAAGGGGGGGAGTCTAACAGATACGCAGTATTTT.

The CDR3 DNA reads TGTGCCAGCAGTCGCAGCGAACTAGCGGGAGGGCACAATGAGCAGTTCTTC. Encoded protein: CASSRSELAGGHNEQFF. This chain links TRBV7-9 with TRBJ2-1, with 13 bases that match TRBD2. CDR3 length: 17 residues. V lost 6 bases to trimming and J lost 5 bases; unmatched junction nucleotides: 10. Germline CDR1 SEHNR, CDR2 FQNEAQ (reference sequence).

By share, this clonotype ranks as medium-sized. The V call is TRBV7-2, the J call TRBJ1-5; the D is unclear. Trimming shortened V by 5 bases and J by 5 bases, and 13 bases separated the two germline ends. The CDR3 length is 14 residues. Germline V lookup: CDR1 SGHTA, CDR2 FQGNSA. This CDR3 reads CASSPFRVDQPQHF. The CDR3 region has the DNA TGTGCCAGCAGCCCCTTTAGGGTGGATCAGCCCCAGCATTTT. Using reference TRBV7-2 and TRBJ1-5 for the parts outside the CDR3, the full variable domain is GAGVSQSPSNKVTEKGKDVELRCDPISGHTALYWYRQSLGQGLEFLIYFQGNSAPDKSGLPSDRFSAERTGGSVSTLTIQRTQQEDSAVYLCASSPFRVDQPQHFGDGTRLSIL.

V and J are TRBV7-8 and TRBJ2-1; 9 bases align to TRBD2. V was pared by 0 bases and J by 10 bases, with 16 bases of the junction left unmatched. The CDR3 contains 18 residues. Germline CDR1 is SGHVS and CDR2 is FQNEAQ. The CDR3 DNA follows: TGTGCCAGCAGCTTAGCGCGGGCTGGCGGGAGGGTCCTCTACGAGCAGTTCTTC. Translation gives CASSLARAGGRVLYEQFF.

In its sample, this clonotype was seen once. As the CDR3 is not closed by the conserved phenylalanine or tryptophan, this likely results from a read error. It is unclear where the CDR3 begins or ends on the DNA, so no DNA is shown, and the CDR3 is as TCRdb lists it. The chain recombines TRBV7-3 with TRBJ2-7; the D call of TRBD1 is as the table states it, not checked on the DNA. 15 amino acids form the CDR3, both terminal residues included. The germline V gene has CDR1 SGHTA and CDR2 FQGTGA. The CDR3 is CASSHTGFDGYTFGS.

This clonotype was recorded at least ten times. The V and J genes are TRBV6-1 and TRBJ1-2, with D perhaps TRBD1 (6 bases). This CDR3 region has 15 residues. Deletions cut 5 bases from V and 4 bases from J, with 17 bases between. Germline loops: CDR1 MNHNS, CDR2 SASEGT. The CDR3 DNA is TGTGCCAGCAGTCAACAGACCCAGGGGCTCTATGGCTACACCTTC. It yields the protein CASSQQTQGLYGYTF.

The CDR3 DNA reads TGTGCCAGCAGCAACGGACAGGGCATCTACAATGAGCAGTTCTTC. Its protein is CASSNGQGIYNEQFF. The chain carries TRBV6-1 and TRBJ2-1; 8 bases line up with TRBD1. V lost 6 bases, J lost 3 bases, and 7 bases stayed unmatched. Germline CDR1 is MNHNS and CDR2 is SASEGT. CDR3 length: 15 residues.

The rearrangement links TRBV7-3 to TRBJ2-3; D might be TRBD1 (6 bases). The V gene's germline CDR1 is SGHTA and CDR2 FQGTGA. The V gene lost 5 bases and the J gene lost 3 bases, with 15 bases spanning the gap. The CDR3 covers 15 residues. The CDR3 nucleotides are TGTGCCAGCAGCAAGCACAGGGACCGTACAGATACGCAGTATTTT. This translates into CASSKHRDRTDTQYF.

V usage is TRBV7-6 and J usage is TRBJ2-5; D might be TRBD2 (5 bases). The better agreement between TRBJ2-7 and the DNA end casts doubt on the J call. Per germline, CDR1 SGHVS and CDR2 FNYEAQ. The CDR3 contains 14 residues. The CDR3 bases are TGTGCCAGCAGCCCAGAGGCGGGTAACTACGAGCAGTACTTC. The encoded protein is CASSPEAGNYEQYF.

This clonotype came up once. V is TRBV7-2 and J is TRBJ2-1; D is unclear. TRBJ2-7 matches the DNA end more closely, so the J call is doubtful. The germline V gene encodes CDR1 SGHTA and CDR2 FQGNSA. The CDR3 runs 11 residues. The CDR3 loop is CASSLGPEQYF. In DNA form, the CDR3 reads TGTGCCAGCAGCTTAGGTCCCGAGCAGTACTTC.

The chain carries TRBV20-1 and TRBJ2-3; 9 nucleotides match TRBD2. Trimming took 0 bases from V and 4 from J; bases not matched to a gene: 8. Germline values: CDR1 DFQATT, CDR2 SNEGSKA (reference sequence). The CDR3 runs 16 residues. As DNA, the CDR3 is TGCAGTGCTAGAGATCCAGCGGGAGGTGAGGCAGATACGCAGTATTTT. Amino acids: CSARDPAGGEADTQYF.

Concerning this clonotype: A read error is possible here, since a much larger clone lies one base away. V and J are TRBV4-3 and TRBJ2-1, with D possibly being TRBD1 (6 bases). The J call could be wrong; TRBJ2-7 is a better fit for the DNA end. The CDR3 runs 15 residues. Germline CDR1 and CDR2: LGHNA and YSLEER. The CDR3 loop is CASSPGHGPADEQYF. CDR3 coding DNA: TGCGCCAGCAGCCCGGGACACGGACCGGCGGATGAGCAGTACTTC.

This clonotype counts as medium-sized. The J gene is TRBJ2-5, the V gene TRBV11-3, with D possibly being TRBD1 (6 bases). V dropped 2 bases and J dropped 1 base, with 8 bases sitting between them. Germline V lookup: CDR1 SGHNT, CDR2 YENEEA. CDR3 length: 14 residues. CDR3 protein: CASSLSDSQETQYF. The CDR3 nucleotides read TGTGCCAGCAGCTTATCGGACAGCCAAGAGACCCAGTACTTC. Full variable domain (missing parts from reference TRBV11-3 and TRBJ2-5): EAGVVQSPRYKIIEKKQPVAFWCNPISGHNTLYWYLQNLGQGPELLIRYENEEAVDDSQLPKDRFSAERLKGVDSTLKIQPAELGDSAVYLCASSLSDSQETQYFGPGTRLLVL.

CDR3 in DNA: TGTGCCAGCAGCTTAATGGATCGCACAGATACGCAGTATTTT. Translated, it gives CASSLMDRTDTQYF. V usage is TRBV7-8 and J usage is TRBJ2-3; D is undetermined. The CDR3 loop spans 14 amino acids. Germline CDR1 SGHVS, CDR2 FQNEAQ. V lost 2 bases, J lost 1 base, and 7 bases lay in between.

This clonotype was observed many times. The chain joins TRBV7-2 to TRBJ1-2; 10 bases agree with TRBD1. Germline trimming cut 5 bases from V and 4 bases from J; bases unmatched to any gene: 4. Per germline, CDR1 SGHTA and CDR2 FQGNSA. The CDR3 has 14 amino acids. DNA of the CDR3: TGTGCCAGCAGCCTGGGACAGGGGAGCTATGGCTACACCTTC. Translation: CASSLGQGSYGYTF.

Points on this clonotype: The CDR3 does not end in the conserved phenylalanine or tryptophan, so this is likely a read error. No DNA is shown, since the ends of the CDR3 on it are uncertain; the CDR3 is the one TCRdb lists. The genes are TRBV6-2 or TRBV6-3 and TRBJ2-2; the table names TRBD1, a call not compared with the DNA. The CDR3 has 8 amino acids, counting both end residues. Germline CDR1 and CDR2: MNHEY and SVGEGT. CDR3 amino acids: CASSYGGA.

This sequence joins TRBV5-1 and TRBJ1-4; D is undetermined. Deletions cut 2 bases from V and 8 bases from J, with 13 bases between. CDR3 length: 14 amino acids. Germline values: CDR1 SGHRS, CDR2 YFSETQ. For the CDR3, the DNA is TGCGCCAGCAGCTTACTTTCGACCGGGGAAAAACTGTTTTTT. It translates to CASSLLSTGEKLFF. Based on the CDR3 plus reference TRBV5-1 and TRBJ1-4, the full variable domain is KAGVTQTPRYLIKTRGQQVTLSCSPISGHRSVSWYQQTPGQGLQFLFEYFSETQRNKGNFPGRFSGRQFSNSRSEMNVSTLELGDSALYLCASSLLSTGEKLFFGSGTQLSVL.

This chain connects TRBV6-9 to TRBJ2-3; a weak D match, TRBD2 (6 bases). Germline V lookup: CDR1 MNHGY, CDR2 SVAAGI. This CDR3 spans 13 amino acids. Deletions cut 6 bases from V and 14 bases from J, with 21 bases between. The CDR3 nucleotides are TGTGCCAGCAGCTATACGGGGGATGAAAAACTGTATTTT. The encoded protein is CASSYTGDEKLYF.

The chain couples TRBV7-4 to TRBJ2-5; D is unclear. Trimming took off 0 bases at V and 2 bases at J, with 13 bases between the two ends. The CDR3 is made up of 16 amino acids. The germline V gene has CDR1 SGHVT and CDR2 SQSDAQ. The CDR3: CASSLAQNSLQETQYF. The CDR3 DNA reads TGTGCCAGCAGCTTAGCGCAGAACAGTCTACAAGAGACCCAGTACTTC.

The chain uses TRBV6-1 and TRBJ1-1; 7 nucleotides agree with TRBD1. Looked up from germline, CDR1 is MNHNS and CDR2 is SASEGT. After removal of 4 bases from V and 4 bases from J, the junction contained 3 bases not matched to a gene. The CDR3 contains 13 residues. CDR3 in amino acids: CASSGHRGTEAFF. Here the CDR3 DNA reads TGTGCCAGCAGTGGCCACAGGGGCACTGAAGCTTTCTTT.

The V call is TRBV7-2, the J call TRBJ2-1; 7 bases are a match to TRBD1. Judging by the DNA end, TRBJ2-5 fits better; the J call may be wrong. The CDR3 spans 15 residues. The germline V gene encodes CDR1 SGHTA and CDR2 FQGNSA. CDR3 in DNA: TGTGCCAGCAGCTTAGGTGCCAGGGGGTCAGAGACCCAGTACTTC. It encodes CASSLGARGSETQYF.

V usage is TRBV7-2 and J usage is TRBJ2-4; no clear D gene. Near its end, the DNA agrees better with TRBJ2-5, so the J call may be wrong. In germline, CDR1 is SGHTA, CDR2 FQGNSA. CDR3 length: 12 amino acids. CDR3 region: CASSLARETQYF. As DNA, the CDR3 is TGTGCCAGCAGCTTAGCGCGAGAGACCCAGTACTTC.